The TCR beta chain under discussion was sequenced for a study of T-cell reconstitution after alpha-beta-depleted transplantation in children. Study results and caveats: Reportedly, only several hundred clones from non-depleted graft cells drove alpha-beta T-cell counts at about two months. TCRbeta diversity was high at day 60 in some patients (a result of surviving recipient T cells and thymic progenitors).

Unique molecular identifiers featured in how the TCRbeta library was prepared. Via MiXCR, TCRdb re-called the PCR reads, giving one row per CDR3 protein. The sample contains 80,000 or so distinct CDR3 sequences, 13% to 15% of which appear only once. In its sample, this clonotype was seen many times. What it recognizes is unknown. The germline V gene encodes CDR1 SGDLS and CDR2 YYNGEE. V dropped 4 bases and J dropped 5; count of bases not matched to a gene: 4. This CDR3 is 14 amino acids long. The source material was PBMCs, mostly from graft donor cells, sampled 180 days after TCRalphabeta/CD19-depleted stem cell transplant. The clonotype comes from a male patient aged 2 to 10 who had a stem cell transplant for acute lymphoblastic leukemia, so the T cells may come from the graft donor. The chain recombines TRBV9 with TRBJ2-7, with 12 bases fitting TRBD2. CDR3 amino acids: CASSPRLAGDEQYF. The CDR3 bases are TGTGCCAGCAGCCCCCGACTAGCGGGAGACGAGCAGTACTTC.